A selection of T cell receptor beta chains follows, all from one sample in a study of cytomegalovirus exposure and HLA in healthy donors. Here immunoSEQ multiplex PCR was the method, and the copy in TCRdb shows in-frame clones only, minus some. The repertoire holds some 120,000 clones, 75% to 85% seen once, with 1% in the top ten. The sample consisted of PBMCs. These receptors all come from a man aged 35 to 55 in good health and CMV-seronegative. The CDR3 runs from the conserved cysteine through the conserved F or W. A D gene is named only where the DNA matches it firmly. The size of a clone is reported for some rows only, either as once, few or many, or as a class for expanded clones.

j_gene	v_gene	d_gene	abundance	CDR3nt	CDR3aa
TRBJ1-2	TRBV5-4	-	once	TGTGCCAGCAGCTTGGATCCCCCTCGGGGCTACACCTTC	CASSLDPPRGYTF
TRBJ1-2	TRBV6-5	TRBD1	-	TGTGCCAGCAGTCCAACAGGGGGCAATGGCTACACCTTC	CASSPTGGNGYTF
TRBJ1-1	TRBV6-5	-	-	TGTGCCAGCAGGCCCCCGACAGTTCTCCCAGCTTTCTTT	CASRPPTVLPAFF
TRBJ2-7	TRBV27	-	-	TGTGCCAGCAGTTTATCGTCACAGACCTACGAGCAGTACTTC	CASSLSSQTYEQYF
TRBJ1-1	TRBV6-6	TRBD1	-	TGTGCCAGCATCCCGGGACAGGGCGGTCGAGTAACTGAAGCTTTCTTT	CASIPGQGGRVTEAFF
TRBJ1-1	TRBV5-1	TRBD1	-	TGCGCCAGCAGCGGTCGGACAGGGAGCTATCACACTGAAGCTTTCTTT	CASSGRTGSYHTEAFF
TRBJ1-5	TRBV5-1	-	-	TGCGCCAGCAGCTTGCTTACTGGCAATCAGCCCCAGCATTTT	CASSLLTGNQPQHF
TRBJ2-6	TRBV10-3	-	-	TGTGCCATCAGTGAGTCGATCGGGGGGGCCAACGTCCTGACTTTC	CAISESIGGANVLTF
TRBJ2-7	TRBV7-8	-	-	TGTGCCAGCAGCTTAGGCCTAGCTTTCTCCTACGAGCAGTACTTC	CASSLGLAFSYEQYF
TRBJ1-5	TRBV30	-	-	TGTGCCTGGGGGGGAGGCAGTGCACAGCATTTT	CAWGGGSAQHF
TRBJ2-5	TRBV6-1	-	once	TGTGCCAGCTTAAAAAGGGTATCGGGACAAGAGACCCAGTACTTC	CASLKRVSGQETQYF
TRBJ1-3	TRBV5-1	-	-	TGCGCCAGCAGCTTGGTAGGGGCAGGGTACGGAAACACCATATATTTT	CASSLVGAGYGNTIYF
TRBJ1-2	TRBV5-1	-	-	TGCGCCAGCAGCTTGGACAGATATGGCTACACCTTC	CASSLDRYGYTF
TRBJ2-3	TRBV7-6	TRBD2	-	TGTGCCAGCAGCCCGGACATTTCTAGCGGTAGCACAGATACGCAGTATTTT	CASSPDISSGSTDTQYF
TRBJ1-1	TRBV2	-	-	TGTGCCAGCAGTGATTACCAGGGTGGCACTGAAGCTTTCTTT	CASSDYQGGTEAFF
TRBJ1-3	TRBV9	-	few	TGTGCCAGCAGCGTAACTCAGGGTTCTGGAAACACCATATATTTT	CASSVTQGSGNTIYF
TRBJ2-2	TRBV4-2	-	-	TGTGCCAGCAGCCATCCTTTATTGGGGGCAGGGGTAAGCGGGGAGCTGTTTTTT	CASSHPLLGAGVSGELFF